These 15 T cell receptor beta chains originate from one sample sequenced in a study of control samples from healthy donors and cancer patients. Here immunoSEQ multiplex PCR was the method, and the copy in TCRdb shows in-frame clones only, minus some. The repertoire holds about 140,000 clones, with about nine tenths as singletons. Sequencing was done on a sample of blood. The receptors come from a man younger than 40 in good health.

This clone was found once. The rearrangement joins TRBV24-1 to TRBJ2-5; 7 bases map to TRBD2. The V segment lost 4 bases and the J segment 5 bases; nucleotides outside the gene matches: 3. The CDR3 contains 13 residues. Per germline, CDR1 KGHDR and CDR2 SFDVKD. The CDR3 DNA reads TGTGCCACCAGTGAGTCCGGGAGGGAGACCCAGTACTTC. Residues: CATSESGRETQYF.

The chain recombines TRBV7-8 with TRBJ1-2, with a possible D match to TRBD1 (6 bases). Germline CDR1 SGHVS, CDR2 FQNEAQ. The CDR3 spans 15 residues. Trimming removed 5 bases from V and 4 bases from J, with 17 bases in between. DNA of the CDR3: TGTGCCAGCAGCCTATATCTGACAGGCCTCTATGGCTACACCTTC. Its protein product is CASSLYLTGLYGYTF. Complete variable domain (other parts from reference TRBV7-8 and TRBJ1-2): GAGVSQSPRYKVAKRGQDVALRCDPISGHVSLFWYQQALGQGPEFLTYFQNEAQLDKSGLPSDRFFAERPEGSVSTLKIQRTQQEDSAVYLCASSLYLTGLYGYTFGSGTRLTVV.

This chain joins TRBV19 and TRBJ2-7; 9 nucleotides line up with TRBD1. V trimming: 6 bases; J trimming: 5 bases; junction bases outside the gene matches: 8. The CDR3 has 14 amino acids. Germline V gene data show CDR1 as LNHDA and CDR2 as SQIVND (reference sequence). CDR3 region: CASRSGQGAHEQYF. In DNA form, the CDR3 reads TGTGCCAGTAGATCGGGACAGGGTGCCCACGAGCAGTACTTC.

The chain combines TRBV19 with TRBJ1-5; D might be TRBD1 (6 bases). The CDR3 runs to 16 residues. CDR1 is LNHDA and CDR2 is SQIVND in the germline V gene (reference sequence). V dropped 3 bases and J dropped 0 bases, with 12 bases sitting between them. The CDR3 is CASSMSGAISNQPQHF. CDR3 nucleotides: TGTGCCAGTAGTATGTCAGGGGCGATTAGCAATCAGCCCCAGCATTTT.

The chain has TRBV6-5 and TRBJ1-1, with TRBD1 matching over 9 bases. The germline CDR1 and CDR2 sequences are MNHEY and SVGAGI. The CDR3 runs to 15 residues. V lost 6 bases and J lost 0; bases outside the gene matches: 5. CDR3 nucleotide sequence: TGTGCCAGCAGCGACGGGACAGGGATGAACACTGAAGCTTTCTTT. This sequence encodes CASSDGTGMNTEAFF.

This sequence joins TRBV4-1 and TRBJ2-3; D might be TRBD1 or TRBD2, each matching 6 bases. The ends were cut back, 0 bases at V and 4 bases at J, with 14 bases in the middle. CDR1 MGHRA and CDR2 YSYEKL come from the germline V gene. There are 16 residues in the CDR3. CDR3 in amino acids: CASSQDLVRGADTQYF. The CDR3 DNA is TGCGCCAGCAGCCAAGATCTGGTGAGGGGGGCAGATACGCAGTATTTT.

This clone was picked up a small number of times. V gene TRBV29-1 combines with J gene TRBJ2-5; D might be TRBD1 (6 bases). Germline loops: CDR1 SQVTM, CDR2 ANQGSEA. The V gene lost 8 bases and the J gene lost 5 bases, with 18 bases spanning the gap. CDR3 length equals 13 residues. CDR3 DNA sequence: TGCAGCATCGGGCAGGGGCTAGGGGAGACCCAGTACTTC. This encodes CSIGQGLGETQYF.

The chain links TRBV5-1 to TRBJ1-2; D remains unclear. Trimming cost V 4 bases and J 5 bases, with 9 bases left between them. Germline assignment: CDR1 SGHRS and CDR2 YFSETQ. The CDR3 spans 12 residues. The chain's CDR3 is CASSVGSYGYTF. CDR3 bases: TGCGCCAGCAGCGTCGGGAGTTATGGCTACACCTTC.

This chain links TRBV30 with TRBJ2-5; possible D gene TRBD1, 5 bases. The CDR3 is 13 amino acids. Deletions cut 8 bases from V and 2 bases from J, with 15 bases between. In germline, CDR1 is GTSNPN, CDR2 SVGIG (reference sequence). The DNA for the CDR3 is TGTGCCACCTTCAATCAGGGACAAGAGACCCAGTACTTC. Amino acids: CATFNQGQETQYF.

This chain uses TRBV5-1 with TRBJ2-3; no firm D call. The CDR3 extends over 13 amino acids. CDR1 is SGHRS and CDR2 is YFSETQ in the germline V gene. V was clipped by 2 bases and J by 0 bases, with 4 bases between them. The CDR3 protein is CASSLDSTDTQYF. CDR3 in DNA: TGCGCCAGCAGCTTAGACAGCACAGATACGCAGTATTTT.

The CDR3: CASSSTHEQYF. As DNA, the CDR3 is TGTGCCAGCAGCTCGACCCACGAGCAGTACTTC. The chain is built from TRBV27 and TRBJ2-7; D gene unclear. CDR3 length: 11 residues. Germline CDR1 reads MNHEY; CDR2 reads SMNVEV (reference sequence). Trimming stripped 6 bases from V and 5 bases from J, with 8 bases between.

This chain connects TRBV28 to TRBJ1-5, with D unclear. The CDR3 has 15 amino acids. Germline V gene sequence: CDR1 MDHEN, CDR2 SYDVKM. Trimming took off 0 bases at V and 0 bases at J, with 6 bases between the two ends. The CDR3 loop is CASSLWDGSNQPQHF. The CDR3 DNA reads TGTGCCAGCAGTTTATGGGACGGTAGCAATCAGCCCCAGCATTTT.

The chain has TRBV28 and TRBJ1-5; 9 bases align to TRBD1. The V and J ends lost 6 bases and 7 bases, in that order; junction bases with no gene match: 10. The V gene's germline CDR1 is MDHEN and CDR2 SYDVKM. The length of the CDR3 is 15 residues. Here the CDR3 reads CASSGRDREIQPQHF. Written as DNA, the CDR3 is TGTGCCAGCAGCGGCCGGGACAGGGAAATACAGCCCCAGCATTTT.

This rearrangement joins TRBV28 to TRBJ2-3; D unresolved. The CDR3 loop spans 11 amino acids. Germline V gives CDR1 MDHEN, CDR2 SYDVKM. The germline V and J ends were trimmed by 6 bases and 4 bases, with 5 bases remaining between them. The chain's CDR3 is CASSESDTQYF. The CDR3 nucleotides read TGTGCCAGCAGCGAGTCAGATACGCAGTATTTT.

V and J are TRBV15 and TRBJ2-3, with D perhaps matching TRBD2 (6 bases). CDR1 and CDR2 from the germline V gene are LNHNV and YYDKDF (reference sequence). The CDR3 is 16 residues long. V lost 0 bases, J lost 5 bases, and 15 bases lay in between. The CDR3 loop is CATSRDPGGVGDTQYF. The CDR3 DNA follows: TGTGCCACCAGCAGAGATCCCGGCGGGGTGGGAGATACGCAGTATTTT.